This T cell receptor beta chain was profiled in a study of glioma-infiltrating T cells. Overall study results and limits: Above-expected tissue-blood divergence occurred in all gliomas, most in low-grade ones. CDR3 overlap between tissue and blood was very small.

In this sample, this clonotype is medium-sized. Antigen: not known. Amplification of TCR alpha and beta CDR3 regions from RNA used iRepertoire nested multiplex PCR. For one-step reverse transcription and amplification, 100-400 ng of tissue mRNA or PBMC total RNA was used. TCRdb ran MiXCR on the multiplex PCR reads and lists one entry per CDR3 protein. The sample consists of about 4,900 distinct CDR3 sequences, 31% of them appearing once. The CDR3 contains 14 residues. Germline assignment: CDR1 SEHNR and CDR2 FQNEAQ (reference sequence). The V end lost 4 bases, the J end lost 2 bases, and 11 bases lay between the germline ends.

The sequence came from a human donor with low-grade glioma or glioblastoma, undergoing nonglioma brain surgery, or in good health (not recorded which). The chain couples TRBV7-9 to TRBJ1-1, with D possibly TRBD1 on 6 matching bases. Sequencing input: glioma tissue, nonneoplastic brain tissue, or PBMCs (not recorded which). CDR3 sequence (DNA): TGTGCCAGCAGCTCAGGGACACTTAACACTGAAGCTTTCTTT. This gives the protein CASSSGTLNTEAFF.